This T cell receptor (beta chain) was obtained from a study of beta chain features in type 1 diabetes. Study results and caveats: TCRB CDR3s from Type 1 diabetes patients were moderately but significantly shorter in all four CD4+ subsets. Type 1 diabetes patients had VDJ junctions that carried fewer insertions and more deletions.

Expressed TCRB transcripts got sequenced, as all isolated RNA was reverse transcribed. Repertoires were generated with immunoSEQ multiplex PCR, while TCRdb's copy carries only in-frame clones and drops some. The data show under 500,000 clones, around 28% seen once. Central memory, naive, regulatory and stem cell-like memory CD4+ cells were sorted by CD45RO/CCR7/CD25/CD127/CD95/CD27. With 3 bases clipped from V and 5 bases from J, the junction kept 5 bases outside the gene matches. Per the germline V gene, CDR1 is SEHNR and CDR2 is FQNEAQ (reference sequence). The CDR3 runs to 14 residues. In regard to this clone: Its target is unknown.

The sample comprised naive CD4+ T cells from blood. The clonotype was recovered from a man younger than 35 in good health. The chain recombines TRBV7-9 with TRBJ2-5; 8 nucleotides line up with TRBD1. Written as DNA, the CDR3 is TGTGCCAGCAGCTTCGACAGGGGTAGGGAGACCCAGTACTTC. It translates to CASSFDRGRETQYF. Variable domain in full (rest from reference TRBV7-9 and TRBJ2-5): DTGVSQNPRHKITKRGQNVTFRCDPISEHNRLYWYRQTLGQGPEFLTYFQNEAQLEKSRLLSDRFSAERPKGSFSTLEIQRTEQGDSAMYLCASSFDRGRETQYFGPGTRLLVL.